This TCR beta chain was sequenced for a study of regulatory T cells in long-lasting Graves disease. This clonotype was found once. Looked up from germline, CDR1 is ENHRY and CDR2 is SYGVKD. The germline V and J ends were trimmed by 2 bases and 1 base, with 8 bases remaining between them. The CDR3 covers 14 residues. The time point: newly diagnosed GD, antithyroid drugs for less than 3 months. From PBMCs, RNA was extracted and then used to make the TCR library. EDTA tubes received approximately 9 milliliters of collected peripheral blood. In building TCR beta libraries, iRepertoire HTBI primers were used together with Arm-PCR of CDR3 regions. Using its own MiXCR run on the multiplex PCR reads, TCRdb lists one record per CDR3 protein. The sample contains about 620,000 distinct CDR3 sequences, less than 20% of which appear only once. This sample also appeared in a second study, on T cells in Graves' hyperthyroidism and ophthalmopathy.

The sequence derives from a woman aged 25 to 45 with Graves disease. The chain joins TRBV10-3 to TRBJ1-1, with D unclear. Sequencing used peripheral blood mononuclear cells (PBMCs), obtained at new diagnosis, from a patient treated with antithyroid drugs. Here the CDR3 DNA reads TGTGCCATCAGTGAGGTCCTGAGGAACACTGAAGCTTTCTTT. Translating gives CAISEVLRNTEAFF.